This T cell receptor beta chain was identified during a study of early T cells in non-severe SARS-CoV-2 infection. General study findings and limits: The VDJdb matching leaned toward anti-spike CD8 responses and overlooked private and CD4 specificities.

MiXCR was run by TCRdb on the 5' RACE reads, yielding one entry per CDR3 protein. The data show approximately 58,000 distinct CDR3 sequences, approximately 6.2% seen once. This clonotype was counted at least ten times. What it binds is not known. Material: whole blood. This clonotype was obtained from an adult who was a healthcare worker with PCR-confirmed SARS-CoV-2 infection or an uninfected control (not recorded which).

For the CDR3, the DNA is TGTGCCAGCAGCCAAGTGGACTCTGGAAACACCATATATTTT. Its protein product is CASSQVDSGNTIYF. This rearrangement joins TRBV3-1 to TRBJ1-3; D not certain. The CDR3 has 14 amino acids. Trimming cost V 1 base and J 0 bases, with 4 bases left between them. Germline loops: CDR1 LGHDT, CDR2 YNNKEL (reference sequence).